This entry lists 7 T cell receptor beta chains sequenced from one sample in a study of CD8 T cells in Susac syndrome. A quantity of roughly 0.5 to 1 ug RNA underwent reverse transcription using random hexamers. TCRdb called the immunoSEQ multiplex PCR reads again in MiXCR, with one record for every CDR3 protein. In the table there are about 210,000 distinct CDR3 sequences, 95% of which are singletons. The sequenced sample consisted of CD4+ T cells from PBMCs. The receptors derive from a human donor with multiple sclerosis.

The rearrangement links TRBV7-9 to TRBJ2-1; tentatively, D is TRBD2 (6 bases). With 2 bases removed from V and 8 bases from J, the gap between germline ends came to 19 bases. Germline V gives CDR1 SEHNR, CDR2 FQNEAQ (reference sequence). The CDR3 is 16 residues long. The CDR3 protein is CASSLRSEGRLDEQFF. Written as DNA, the CDR3 is TGTGCCAGCAGCTTAAGGTCGGAGGGGCGCTTGGATGAGCAGTTCTTC.

This chain joins TRBV7-3 and TRBJ2-5, with D possibly matching TRBD1 (6 bases). The germline V and J ends were trimmed by 4 bases and 3 bases, with 15 bases remaining between them. CDR3 size: 15 residues. Per germline, CDR1 SGHTA and CDR2 FQGTGA. For the CDR3, the DNA is TGTGCCAGCAGCTCCCTCGGCAGGGGAGAAGAGACCCAGTACTTC. Translation: CASSSLGRGEETQYF. The full variable domain, in which reference TRBV7-3 and TRBJ2-5 provide the parts outside the CDR3, is GAGVSQTPSNKVTEKGKYVELRCDPISGHTALYWYRQSLGQGPEFLIYFQGTGAADDSGLPNDRFFAVRPEGSVSTLKIQRTERGDSAVYLCASSSLGRGEETQYFGPGTRLLVL.

The chain couples TRBV6-5 to TRBJ2-6; D is uncertain. Per germline, CDR1 MNHEY and CDR2 SVGAGI. This CDR3 comprises 17 residues. V was clipped by 0 bases and J by 1 base, with 10 bases between them. The CDR3 region is CASSYSNSASGANVLTF. CDR3 nucleotide sequence: TGTGCCAGCAGTTACTCGAATTCAGCGTCTGGGGCCAACGTCCTGACTTTC.

The chain links TRBV3-1 to TRBJ1-4; tentative D call: TRBD1 (5 bases). Trimming shortened V by 5 bases and J by 6 bases, and 13 bases separated the two germline ends. Germline V gene sequence: CDR1 LGHDT, CDR2 YNNKEL (reference sequence). The CDR3 covers 14 residues. The CDR3 loop reads CASSSGTWDEKLFF. The DNA of the CDR3 is TGTGCCAGCAGCTCCGGGACGTGGGATGAAAAACTGTTTTTT.

In this sample, this clonotype turned up once. This chain connects TRBV2 to TRBJ1-5; D not certain. Per germline, CDR1 SNHLY and CDR2 FYNNEI. V dropped 2 bases and J dropped 0 bases, with 8 bases sitting between them. CDR3 length: 15 amino acids. The CDR3 DNA sequence: TGTGCCAGCAGTGAATTGCGCTATAGCAATCAGCCCCAGCATTTT. Translation: CASSELRYSNQPQHF. Full variable domain (missing parts from reference TRBV2 and TRBJ1-5): EPEVTQTPSHQVTQMGQEVILRCVPISNHLYFYWYRQILGQKVEFLVSFYNNEISEKSEIFDDQFSVERPDGSNFTLKIRSTKLEDSAMYFCASSELRYSNQPQHFGDGTRLSIL.

The chain has TRBV20-1 and TRBJ2-7; 9 nucleotides line up with TRBD2. CDR1 and CDR2 (germline): DFQATT, SNEGSKA (reference sequence). This CDR3 has 16 amino acids. The junction had 13 bases not matched to a gene; V was cut back by 5 bases and J by 2 bases. The CDR3 protein is CSAPILAGTNPYEQYF. Written as DNA, the CDR3 is TGCAGTGCTCCCATCCTAGCGGGGACAAACCCCTACGAGCAGTACTTC.

The rearrangement joins TRBV9 to TRBJ2-2, with D perhaps matching TRBD1 (5 bases). This CDR3 has 15 amino acids. Germline assignment: CDR1 SGDLS and CDR2 YYNGEE. Trimming left V 1 base short and J 1 base short, with 8 bases between. The CDR3 protein is CASSVYQGNTGELFF. DNA of the CDR3: TGTGCCAGCAGCGTATACCAGGGGAACACCGGGGAGCTGTTTTTT.